These 11 T cell receptor beta chains originate from one sample sequenced in a study of T cells in Graves' hyperthyroidism and ophthalmopathy (dated by TCRdb to between 2017 and 2020). The library was built by means of multiplex PCR. TCRdb records Illumina HiSeq 2000 as the sequencer. The TCR beta CDR3 regions were amplified from RNA transcripts. The TCR CDR3 was subjected to a first round of RT-PCR using the HTBI primer set and the Qiagen OneStep RT-PCR kit. TCRdb itself trimmed the public reads at Q25 with fastp, ran MiXCR and retained productive beta chains. A single entry per CDR3 protein holds the most common genes and DNA from its merged rows. The sample table records a few hundred thousand distinct CDR3 sequences; 20% to 30% of these occur just once. The top ten clonotypes cover around 67% of the sample. Material for sequencing was blood. These receptors were collected from a man aged 45-60 years with Graves' hyperthyroidism.

This clonotype came up once. The CDR3: CASSPGQDALYEQYF. Here the CDR3 DNA reads TGTGCCAGCTCACCGGGACAGGATGCCCTTTACGAGCAGTACTTC. The chain carries TRBV18 and TRBJ2-7, with 8 bases matching TRBD1. Germline V gene lookup returns CDR1 KGHSH and CDR2 LQKENI. The V and J ends lost 3 bases and 4 bases, in that order; junction bases with no gene match: 8. CDR3 size: 15 residues.

This clonotype has a count of ten or more. The chain combines TRBV11-2 with TRBJ2-2; D is ambiguous. Germline V gene sequence: CDR1 SGHAT, CDR2 FQNNGV. CDR3 length: 11 amino acids. V lost 3 bases and J 5 bases, leaving 1 base between the germline ends. The CDR3 loop reads CASSFTGELFF. DNA of the CDR3: TGTGCCAGCAGCTTTACCGGGGAGCTGTTTTTT.

This clonotype occurred once. The chain has TRBV14 and TRBJ2-1; 8 bases agree with TRBD2. This CDR3 is 15 amino acids long. Looked up from germline, CDR1 is SGHDN and CDR2 is FVKESK. J gave up 8 bases and V 4 bases, and 10 bases lay outside the gene matches. In nucleotides, the CDR3 is TGTGCCAGCAGCCCTATAGCGGGATGGGGGGATGAGCAGTTCTTC. Amino acids: CASSPIAGWGDEQFF.

J is TRBJ1-2 and V is TRBV12-3 or TRBV12-4; D is uncertain. The CDR3 is 13 amino acids. V was shortened by 3 bases and J by 8 bases, with 13 bases between the two germline ends. The CDR3 protein is CASSFSPLAGYTF. In DNA, the CDR3 is TGTGCCAGCAGTTTTAGTCCCTTGGCCGGCTACACCTTC.

The rearrangement joins TRBV30 to TRBJ2-7, with D hard to call. There are 11 residues in the CDR3. Trimming took 0 bases from V and 5 from J, leaving 5 bases between them. Germline CDR1 GTSNPN, CDR2 SVGIG (reference sequence). CDR3 region: CAWSVLHEQYF. CDR3 coding DNA: TGTGCCTGGAGTGTACTGCACGAGCAGTACTTC.

The rearrangement links TRBV6-1 to TRBJ2-1, with TRBD1 matching over 9 bases. CDR3 size: 15 residues. CDR1 and CDR2 (germline): MNHNS, SASEGT. The V segment lost 4 bases and the J segment 4 bases; nucleotides outside the gene matches: 5. The CDR3 here is CASSAPGQGYNEQFF. The CDR3 DNA reads TGTGCCAGCAGTGCGCCGGGACAGGGTTACAATGAGCAGTTCTTC.

The gene calls are TRBV27 and TRBJ2-7; TRBD1 agrees at 7 bases. This CDR3 contains 14 residues. V lost 5 bases and J lost 3; bases outside the gene matches: 7. From germline, CDR1 is MNHEY and CDR2 SMNVEV (reference sequence). DNA of the CDR3: TGTGCCAGCAGTATCCGGGACAGATACTACGAGCAGTACTTC. It yields the protein CASSIRDRYYEQYF.

This clonotype has more than one count but fewer than ten. V usage is TRBV20-1 and J usage is TRBJ2-1; 11 bases fit TRBD2. The CDR3 consists of 16 residues. Germline V gives CDR1 DFQATT, CDR2 SNEGSKA (reference sequence). The V segment lost 4 bases and the J segment 0 bases; nucleotides outside the gene matches: 5. The CDR3 region has the DNA TGCAGTGCTAATGGACTAGCGGGTTTCTCCTACAATGAGCAGTTCTTC. Its protein product is CSANGLAGFSYNEQFF.

This clonotype was counted many times. V and J are TRBV6-1 and TRBJ2-7; 8 nucleotides match TRBD1. The V and J ends lost 5 bases and 4 bases, in that order; junction bases with no gene match: 13. The V gene's germline CDR1 is MNHNS and CDR2 SASEGT. The CDR3 is 16 amino acids. The CDR3 nucleotides are TGTGCCAGCAGTAAATCCTCCACGGGACAGGTATACGAGCAGTACTTC. It codes for CASSKSSTGQVYEQYF.

Only a few counts were recorded for this clonotype. The V and J genes are TRBV18 and TRBJ2-7, with D hard to call. V was clipped by 3 bases and J by 6 bases, with 15 bases between them. The CDR3 runs 14 residues. Looked up from germline, CDR1 is KGHSH and CDR2 is LQKENI. CDR3 coding DNA: TGTGCCAGCTCACCTGGGCCCGGGCTTCGCGAGCAGTACTTC. It codes for CASSPGPGLREQYF.

V is TRBV7-2 and J is TRBJ1-6, with TRBD1 matching 9 bases. J lost 5 bases, V lost 1 base, and 3 bases had no gene match. This CDR3 is built from 16 residues. Per germline, CDR1 SGHTA and CDR2 FQGNSA. CDR3 in DNA: TGTGCCAGCAGCTTAGTTGGGACAGGGAATAATTCACCCCTCCACTTT. Encoded protein: CASSLVGTGNNSPLHF.